This T cell receptor (beta chain) emerged from a study of TIL therapy for anti-PD-1-resistant metastatic lung cancer. Time point given: pre-treatment sample, taken before nivolumab and TIL therapy. The libraries were made with immunoSEQ v3. Clones were read by immunoSEQ multiplex PCR, and TCRdb kept only the in-frame ones, dropping some. The data show some 46,000 clones, 65% to 80% seen once. Specimen: blood, collected at baseline. The clonotype comes from a man in his 70s with non-small cell lung cancer.

The CDR3 is CASSWQRYNEQFF. Written as DNA, the CDR3 is TGTGCCAGCAGCTGGCAGCGGTACAATGAGCAGTTCTTC. The chain couples TRBV7-6 to TRBJ2-1, with D possibly matching TRBD2 (5 bases). Per germline, CDR1 SGHVS and CDR2 FNYEAQ. Trimming stripped 4 bases from V and 4 bases from J, with 8 bases between. The CDR3 totals 13 residues.